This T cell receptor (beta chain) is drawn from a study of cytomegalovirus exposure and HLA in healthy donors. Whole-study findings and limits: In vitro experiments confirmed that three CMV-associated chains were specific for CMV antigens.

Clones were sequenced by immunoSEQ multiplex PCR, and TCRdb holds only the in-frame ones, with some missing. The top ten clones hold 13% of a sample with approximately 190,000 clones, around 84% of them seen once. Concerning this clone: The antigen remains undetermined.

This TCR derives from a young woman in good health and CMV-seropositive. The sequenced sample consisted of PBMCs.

CDR3 nucleotides: TGTGCCTGGAGCACTGGGGGGTACTCTGGAAACACCATATATTTT. This gives the protein CAWSTGGYSGNTIYF. V and J are TRBV30 and TRBJ1-3; possibly TRBD1 for D (5 bases). The germline gives CDR1 GTSNPN, CDR2 SVGIG (reference sequence). CDR3 length equals 15 residues. The V and J ends lost 3 bases and 0 bases respectively, with 12 bases between them.